This is a list of T cell receptor beta chains from one sample in a study of spatial heterogeneity in lung cancer. TCRdb reprocessed the 5' RACE reads via MiXCR and lists one record per CDR3 protein. The sample has tens of thousands of distinct CDR3 sequences; approximately 12% are singletons. This specimen consisted of PBMCs, obtained at surgery. The receptors come from a male donor with early-stage non-small cell lung cancer. Both conserved end residues are part of each CDR3. Each record gives: clone size, J gene, V gene, D gene, CDR3 protein, CDR3 DNA. A D gene is named only where the DNA matches it firmly. Clone size is not always given. Where it is, it says once, few, many or a class for expanded clones.

clone size: NA; J gene: TRBJ1-5; V gene: TRBV7-6; D gene: TRBD1; CDR3 protein: CASSTTGRNQPQHF; CDR3 DNA: TGTGCCAGCAGCACGACAGGGCGGAATCAGCCCCAGCATTTT
clone size: many; J gene: TRBJ1-1; V gene: TRBV29-1; D gene: NA; CDR3 protein: CSVFHWENTEAFF; CDR3 DNA: TGCAGCGTGTTCCATTGGGAGAACACTGAAGCTTTCTTT
clone size: few; J gene: TRBJ2-1; V gene: TRBV7-9; D gene: NA; CDR3 protein: CASSAQDSGQFF; CDR3 DNA: TGTGCCAGCAGCGCCCAGGATAGCGGGCAGTTCTTC
clone size: NA; J gene: TRBJ2-3; V gene: TRBV7-7; D gene: NA; CDR3 protein: CASSLPDRGTDTQYF; CDR3 DNA: TGTGCTAGCAGCTTGCCGGATAGAGGCACAGATACGCAGTATTTT
clone size: few; J gene: TRBJ1-6; V gene: TRBV3-1; D gene: NA; CDR3 protein: CASSRVGGSNNSPLHF; CDR3 DNA: TGTGCCAGCAGCCGGGTTGGAGGATCCAATAATTCACCCCTCCACTTT
clone size: few; J gene: TRBJ2-3; V gene: TRBV27; D gene: TRBD2; CDR3 protein: CATVGGRADTQYF; CDR3 DNA: TGTGCCACCGTGGGAGGGAGGGCAGATACGCAGTATTTT
clone size: many; J gene: TRBJ2-1; V gene: TRBV29-1; D gene: TRBD2; CDR3 protein: CSVADRASGDGGLFF; CDR3 DNA: TGCAGCGTCGCCGACCGGGCTAGCGGGGACGGGGGTTTGTTCTTC
clone size: few; J gene: TRBJ1-2; V gene: TRBV28; D gene: NA; CDR3 protein: CASSQSAIQLLNYGYTF; CDR3 DNA: TGTGCCAGCAGCCAGTCAGCAATTCAACTCCTCAACTATGGCTACACCTTC
clone size: NA; J gene: TRBJ1-1; V gene: TRBV10-3; D gene: NA; CDR3 protein: CVISGSVTEAFF; CDR3 DNA: TGTGTCATCAGTGGCTCAGTCACTGAAGCTTTCTTT
clone size: few; J gene: TRBJ2-2; V gene: TRBV15; D gene: NA; CDR3 protein: CATSRDPTGELFF; CDR3 DNA: TGTGCCACCAGCAGAGACCCAACCGGGGAGCTGTTTTTT
clone size: many; J gene: TRBJ2-5; V gene: TRBV6-2/TRBV6-3; D gene: NA; CDR3 protein: CASSRGLLETQYF; CDR3 DNA: TGTGCCAGCAGCCGAGGACTCCTGGAGACCCAGTACTTC
clone size: many; J gene: TRBJ2-3; V gene: TRBV9; D gene: TRBD2; CDR3 protein: CASSVEAGGPPDTQYF; CDR3 DNA: TGTGCCAGCAGCGTAGAAGCGGGAGGTCCCCCAGATACGCAGTATTTT
clone size: NA; J gene: TRBJ1-2; V gene: TRBV10-3; D gene: TRBD1; CDR3 protein: CAISESAGGAGYGYTF; CDR3 DNA: TGTGCCATCAGTGAGTCGGCAGGGGGCGCTGGCTATGGCTACACCTTC
clone size: NA; J gene: TRBJ2-5; V gene: TRBV4-3; D gene: TRBD2; CDR3 protein: CASSQGLAAQETQYF; CDR3 DNA: TGCGCCAGCAGCCAAGGGCTAGCGGCACAAGAGACCCAGTACTTC
clone size: many; J gene: TRBJ2-1; V gene: TRBV6-1; D gene: TRBD2; CDR3 protein: CASSEPGETSYEQFF; CDR3 DNA: TGTGCCAGCAGTGAACCGGGAGAGACTAGCTATGAGCAGTTCTTC
clone size: few; J gene: TRBJ2-3; V gene: TRBV5-1; D gene: TRBD1; CDR3 protein: CASSQGTVAPDTQYF; CDR3 DNA: TGCGCCAGCAGCCAGGGGACAGTCGCCCCAGATACGCAGTATTTT
clone size: many; J gene: TRBJ2-7; V gene: TRBV28; D gene: TRBD1; CDR3 protein: CASTTDRVFYEQYF; CDR3 DNA: TGTGCCAGCACCACGGACAGGGTTTTCTACGAGCAGTACTTC
clone size: few; J gene: TRBJ1-4; V gene: TRBV29-1; D gene: NA; CDR3 protein: CSVFSPGEKLFF; CDR3 DNA: TGCAGCGTTTTTTCACCGGGGGAAAAACTGTTTTTT
clone size: NA; J gene: TRBJ2-7; V gene: TRBV5-4; D gene: TRBD2; CDR3 protein: CASSLRLADSYEQYF; CDR3 DNA: TGTGCCAGCAGCTTGAGACTAGCGGACTCCTACGAGCAGTACTTC
clone size: NA; J gene: TRBJ2-1; V gene: TRBV20-1; D gene: TRBD2; CDR3 protein: CSATTSGTEQFF; CDR3 DNA: TGCAGTGCTACGACTAGCGGGACTGAGCAGTTCTTC
clone size: many; J gene: TRBJ2-7; V gene: TRBV12-3/TRBV12-4; D gene: NA; CDR3 protein: CASSSVGRGHEQYF; CDR3 DNA: TGTGCCAGCAGTTCAGTGGGCAGGGGCCACGAGCAGTACTTC
clone size: few; J gene: TRBJ2-2; V gene: TRBV7-9; D gene: NA; CDR3 protein: CASSPYWTGELFF; CDR3 DNA: TGTGCCAGCAGCCCCTATTGGACCGGGGAGCTGTTTTTT
clone size: few; J gene: TRBJ2-3; V gene: TRBV20-1; D gene: TRBD2; CDR3 protein: CSAPASGGSGDTQYF; CDR3 DNA: TGCAGTGCCCCAGCTAGCGGGGGGTCAGGCGATACGCAGTATTTT
clone size: NA; J gene: TRBJ1-1; V gene: TRBV12-3/TRBV12-4; D gene: TRBD1; CDR3 protein: CASSLADRAQHAEAFF; CDR3 DNA: TGTGCCAGCAGTTTGGCGGACAGGGCACAGCACGCTGAAGCTTTCTTT
clone size: NA; J gene: TRBJ2-5; V gene: TRBV10-2; D gene: NA; CDR3 protein: CASRAAGGGETQYF; CDR3 DNA: TGCGCCAGCAGGGCAGCCGGGGGAGGAGAGACCCAGTACTTC
clone size: few; J gene: TRBJ1-5; V gene: TRBV30; D gene: TRBD1; CDR3 protein: CAWALGTGNQPQHF; CDR3 DNA: TGTGCCTGGGCCCTTGGGACAGGCAATCAGCCCCAGCATTTT
clone size: many; J gene: TRBJ1-2; V gene: TRBV2; D gene: NA; CDR3 protein: CASSEARQSYYYGYTF; CDR3 DNA: TGTGCCAGCAGTGAAGCTCGGCAGTCATACTACTATGGCTACACCTTC
clone size: NA; J gene: TRBJ2-3; V gene: TRBV5-5; D gene: NA; CDR3 protein: CASSSGPKGTDTQYF; CDR3 DNA: TGTGCCAGCAGCTCGGGACCTAAGGGCACAGATACGCAGTATTTT
clone size: few; J gene: TRBJ2-3; V gene: TRBV5-1; D gene: NA; CDR3 protein: CASSYRNSDTQYF; CDR3 DNA: TGCGCCAGCAGCTATAGAAATTCGGATACGCAGTATTTT
clone size: few; J gene: TRBJ1-5; V gene: TRBV27; D gene: TRBD1; CDR3 protein: CASSKNRGGNQPQHF; CDR3 DNA: TGTGCCAGCAGCAAAAACAGGGGTGGCAATCAGCCCCAGCATTTT
clone size: few; J gene: TRBJ1-4; V gene: TRBV6-5; D gene: NA; CDR3 protein: CASSLRTGEEKLFF; CDR3 DNA: TGTGCCAGCAGCCTAAGGACGGGAGAGGAAAAACTGTTTTTT
clone size: few; J gene: TRBJ1-1; V gene: TRBV7-2; D gene: NA; CDR3 protein: CASSGAISGAEAFF; CDR3 DNA: TGTGCCAGCAGCGGGGCGATAAGTGGGGCTGAAGCTTTCTTT
clone size: NA; J gene: TRBJ2-1; V gene: TRBV20-1; D gene: TRBD2; CDR3 protein: CSAMGLAIYGSEQFF; CDR3 DNA: TGCAGTGCTATGGGACTAGCGATTTATGGGAGTGAGCAGTTCTTC